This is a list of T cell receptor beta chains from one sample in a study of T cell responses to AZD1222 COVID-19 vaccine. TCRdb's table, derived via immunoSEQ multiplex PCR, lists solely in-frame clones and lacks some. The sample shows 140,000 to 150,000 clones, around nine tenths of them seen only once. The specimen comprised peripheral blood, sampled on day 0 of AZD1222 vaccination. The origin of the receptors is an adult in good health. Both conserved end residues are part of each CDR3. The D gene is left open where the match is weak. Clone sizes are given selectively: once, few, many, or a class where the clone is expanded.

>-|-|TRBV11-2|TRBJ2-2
CASSLGLTGELFF
TGTGCCAGCAGCTTAGGCCTCACCGGGGAGCTGTTTTTT
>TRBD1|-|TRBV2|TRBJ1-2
CASRPGQGSGYGYTF
TGTGCCAGCAGGCCCGGACAGGGGAGTGGATATGGCTACACCTTC
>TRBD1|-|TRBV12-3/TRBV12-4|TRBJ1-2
CASSRTGEIGYTF
TGTGCCAGCAGTAGGACAGGGGAGATTGGCTACACCTTC
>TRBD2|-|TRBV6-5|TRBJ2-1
CASSSLAGGTYNEQFF
TGTGCCAGCAGTTCCCTAGCGGGAGGGACCTACAATGAGCAGTTCTTC
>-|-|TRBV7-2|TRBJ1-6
CASSLEGRSNSPLHF
TGTGCCAGCAGCTTAGAAGGGAGGAGTAATTCACCCCTCCACTTT
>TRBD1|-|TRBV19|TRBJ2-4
CASSQGATGTGIYIQYF
TGTGCCAGTAGCCAAGGGGCGACCGGGACAGGGATCTACATTCAGTACTTC
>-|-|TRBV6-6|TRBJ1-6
CASSRTLNNSPLHF
TGTGCCAGCAGCCGGACCCTAAACAATTCACCCCTCCACTTT
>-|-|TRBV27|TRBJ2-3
CATCLEASPSTDTQYF
TGTGCCACTTGCTTAGAGGCCTCTCCTAGCACAGATACGCAGTATTTT
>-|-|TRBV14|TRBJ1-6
CASSQIGSYNSPLHF
TGTGCCAGCAGCCAGATTGGCTCCTATAATTCACCCCTCCACTTT
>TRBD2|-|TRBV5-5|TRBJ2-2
CASSGPGPSGSGRDTGELFF
TGTGCCAGCAGCGGACCCGGGCCTAGCGGGAGTGGGCGGGACACCGGGGAGCTGTTTTTT
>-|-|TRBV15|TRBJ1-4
CATSSPMGEKLFF
TGTGCCACCAGCAGTCCTATGGGTGAAAAACTGTTTTTT
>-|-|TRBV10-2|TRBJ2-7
CASKSQPPGSYEQYF
TGCGCCAGCAAATCCCAGCCCCCAGGCTCCTACGAGCAGTACTTC
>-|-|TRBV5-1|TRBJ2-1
CASSLTGTTANEQFF
TGCGCCAGCAGCTTGACCGGGACCACGGCTAATGAGCAGTTCTTC
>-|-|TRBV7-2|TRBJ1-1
CASSEGQPNTEAFF
TGTGCCAGCAGCGAGGGGCAGCCGAACACTGAAGCTTTCTTT
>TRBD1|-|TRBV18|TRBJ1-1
CASSPRTGAEAFF
TGTGCCAGCTCACCACGGACAGGGGCTGAAGCTTTCTTT
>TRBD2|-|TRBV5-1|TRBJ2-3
CASSLRAGGDTDTQYF
TGCGCCAGCAGCTTGCGAGCGGGAGGAGACACAGATACGCAGTATTTT
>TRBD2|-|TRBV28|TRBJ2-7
CASSPIGLAGLEQYF
TGTGCCAGCAGTCCCATAGGACTAGCGGGACTCGAGCAGTACTTC
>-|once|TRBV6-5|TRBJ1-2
CASGPLLDYGYTF
TGTGCCAGCGGACCCTTGCTGGACTATGGCTACACCTTC
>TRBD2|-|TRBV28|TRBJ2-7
CASSLSGSLYEQYF
TGTGCCAGCAGCTTGAGCGGGAGTCTCTACGAGCAGTACTTC
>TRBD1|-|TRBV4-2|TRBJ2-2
CASSRGGTGNTGELFF
TGTGCCAGCAGCCGAGGGGGGACAGGAAACACCGGGGAGCTGTTTTTT
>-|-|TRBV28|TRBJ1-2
CASSLWAQGGYTF
TGTGCCAGCAGTTTATGGGCCCAGGGTGGCTACACCTTC
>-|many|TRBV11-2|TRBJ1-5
CASSLTQPNQPQHF
TGTGCCAGCAGCTTAACCCAGCCTAATCAGCCCCAGCATTTT
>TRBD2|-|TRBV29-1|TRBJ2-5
CSVVLAGIQETQYF
TGCAGCGTTGTACTAGCGGGAATACAAGAGACCCAGTACTTC
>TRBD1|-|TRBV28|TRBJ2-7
CASSSRDRVEKYF
TGTGCCAGCAGTTCCAGGGACAGGGTAGAGAAGTACTTC
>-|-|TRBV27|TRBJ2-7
CASTGLTYEQYF
TGTGCCAGCACAGGGCTCACCTACGAGCAGTACTTC
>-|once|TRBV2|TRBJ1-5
CASSTTAGFGNQPQHF
TGTGCCAGCAGTACCACGGCAGGGTTTGGGAATCAGCCCCAGCATTTT
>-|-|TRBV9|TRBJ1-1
CASSATVMNTEAFF
TGTGCCAGCAGCGCAACAGTTATGAACACTGAAGCTTTCTTT
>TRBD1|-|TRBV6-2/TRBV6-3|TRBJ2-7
CASSLRDRPSYEQYF
TGTGCCAGCAGTCTCCGGGACAGGCCATCCTACGAGCAGTACTTC
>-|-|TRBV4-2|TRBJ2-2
CASSQDSRNTGELFF
TGTGCCAGCAGCCAAGACTCCCGAAACACCGGGGAGCTGTTTTTT
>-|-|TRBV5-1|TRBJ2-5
CASSSSGLGVSAQETQYF
TGCGCCAGCAGCTCCTCAGGGCTGGGGGTAAGCGCCCAAGAGACCCAGTACTTC
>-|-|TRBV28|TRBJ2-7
CASSLIGPYEQYF
TGTGCCAGCAGTTTGATCGGTCCCTACGAGCAGTACTTC
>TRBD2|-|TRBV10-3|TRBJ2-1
CAISEELAGFYNEQFF
TGTGCCATCAGTGAGGAACTAGCGGGATTTTACAATGAGCAGTTCTTC
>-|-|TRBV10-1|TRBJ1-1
CASSESVNTEAFF
TGCGCCAGCAGTGAGTCGGTGAACACTGAAGCTTTCTTT
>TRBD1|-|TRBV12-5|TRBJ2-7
CASGLVLRDRAYEQYF
TGTGCTAGTGGTTTGGTACTCAGGGACAGGGCGTACGAGCAGTACTTC
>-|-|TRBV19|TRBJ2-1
CASSTTRAPYNEQFF
TGTGCCAGTAGCACGACAAGGGCGCCCTACAATGAGCAGTTCTTC
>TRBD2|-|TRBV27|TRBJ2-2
CASLGLAGVTGELFF
TGTGCCAGTCTCGGACTAGCGGGAGTCACCGGGGAGCTGTTTTTT
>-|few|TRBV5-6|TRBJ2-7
CASSLEGTRVSYEQYF
TGTGCCAGCAGCTTGGAAGGAACAAGGGTGTCGTACGAGCAGTACTTC
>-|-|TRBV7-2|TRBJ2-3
CASSLNLPPTDTQYF
TGTGCCAGCAGCCTAAATCTACCGCCCACAGATACGCAGTATTTT
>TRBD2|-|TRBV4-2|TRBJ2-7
CASSQAITSGSYEQYF
TGTGCCAGCAGCCAAGCGATCACTAGCGGGTCCTACGAGCAGTACTTC
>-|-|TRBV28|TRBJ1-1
CASSLSAPLNTEAFF
TGTGCCAGCAGTTTGAGCGCACCATTGAACACTGAAGCTTTCTTT
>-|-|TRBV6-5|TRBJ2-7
CATGTLSYEQYF
TGTGCCACCGGGACTCTTTCCTACGAGCAGTACTTC
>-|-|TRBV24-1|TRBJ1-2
CATSDSTGLRGYTF
TGTGCCACCAGTGATTCCACAGGGCTTCGGGGCTACACCTTC
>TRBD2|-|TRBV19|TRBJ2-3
CASSIPRAGTSSTDTQYF
TGTGCCAGTAGTATCCCCCGAGCGGGAACCTCTAGCACAGATACGCAGTATTTT
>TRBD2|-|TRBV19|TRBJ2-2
CASSIGATSGSHTGELFF
TGTGCCAGTAGTATAGGGGCGACTAGCGGGAGCCACACCGGGGAGCTGTTTTTT
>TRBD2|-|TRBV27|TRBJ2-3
CASSFILISGIGPQYF
TGTGCCAGCAGTTTTATTCTTATTAGCGGGATAGGTCCGCAGTATTTT
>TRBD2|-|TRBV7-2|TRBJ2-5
CASNAGGVQETQYF
TGTGCCAGCAATGCGGGAGGGGTCCAAGAGACCCAGTACTTC
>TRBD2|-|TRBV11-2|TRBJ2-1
CASSLDASGRLYEQFF
TGTGCCAGCAGCTTAGACGCTAGCGGGAGGCTCTATGAGCAGTTCTTC
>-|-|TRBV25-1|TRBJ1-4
CASSEYSQGGVKLFF
TGTGCCAGCAGTGAATATTCCCAGGGAGGGGTAAAACTGTTTTTT
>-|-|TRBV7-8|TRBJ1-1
CASSFGTAIGNTEAFF
TGTGCCAGCAGCTTCGGGACGGCCATCGGGAACACTGAAGCTTTCTTT